Each of the 2 T cell receptor beta chains below was sequenced from the same sample in a study of blood T cell repertoires in COVID-19. The method was immunoSEQ multiplex PCR; TCRdb's version includes in-frame clones alone and lacks a portion of them. The table includes approximately 58,000 clones, roughly four fifths detected once. Sequenced sample: peripheral blood. These receptors all come from a man aged 60-69 years with COVID-19, enrolled during active disease.

This clone appeared a single time. This sequence joins TRBV7-2 and TRBJ2-3; 8 bases fit TRBD1. V lost 4 bases, J lost 9 bases, and 18 bases stayed unmatched. CDR3 length: 17 residues. Per the germline V gene, CDR1 is SGHTA and CDR2 is FQGNSA. CDR3 loop: CASSSIGADRALYTQYF. The CDR3 DNA reads TGTGCCAGCAGCTCCATAGGGGCGGACAGGGCCCTATACACGCAGTATTTT.

The chain employs TRBV5-1 and TRBJ1-6; D is uncertain. Trimming cost V 4 bases and J 5 bases, with 10 bases left between them. This CDR3 spans 14 amino acids. CDR1 and CDR2 from the germline V gene are SGHRS and YFSETQ. CDR3 sequence: CASSPRQNNSPLHF. The DNA of the CDR3 is TGCGCCAGCAGCCCCAGACAAAATAATTCACCCCTCCACTTT.